This T cell receptor (beta chain) was identified in a study of shared clonotypes between healthy human individuals. Study-wide results and limits: What rarefaction showed was incomplete sorted-subset sequencing despite large depth. Clonotypes shared by all four donors outscored non-shared clonotypes in generation probability.

Terminally differentiated effector memory CD45RA+ cells were excluded by CCR7 positive selection of CD45RO-negative cells. V was cut by 0 bases and J by 2 bases, with 11 bases left in between. This CDR3 region has 15 residues. The germline gives CDR1 SGHAT, CDR2 FQNNGV. Authors' methods: ImmunoSEQ only sent back junction sequences with no quality scores, so filtering was done differently. The table came from immunoSEQ multiplex PCR; TCRdb's copy has only in-frame clones and leaves some out. That table is the source of V, J and clone size, and D and trimming were worked out from the DNA. This sample has about 650,000 clones; less than 97% occur once, and the top ten carry 0.09% to 0.13%. Comment on this clone: Its antigen is undetermined.

This clonotype was obtained from a woman aged 30 to 39 in good health. The rearrangement links TRBV11-2 to TRBJ2-7, with D unresolved. Sequencing was performed on naive CD8+ T cells sorted from blood. CDR3 sequence reads: CASSLDQSSAYEQYF. CDR3 coding DNA: TGTGCCAGCAGCTTAGATCAGAGCAGTGCCTACGAGCAGTACTTC.